What follows are 3 T cell receptor beta chains derived from one specimen sequenced in a study of T-cell reconstitution after alpha-beta-depleted transplantation in children (dated by TCRdb to the mid-2010s). Library preparation was by PCR. Sequencing used an Illumina HiSeq 2500. To normalize quantification of the TCRbeta repertoire, the TCR libraries were built with molecular barcoding that relied on unique molecular identifiers. TCRdb reanalyzed the raw reads on its own, using fastp at Q25 for trimming and MiXCR for clone calling, and kept in-frame beta chains. Each entry is one CDR3 protein sequence, shown with its most common DNA and genes. The sample includes some 590,000 distinct CDR3 sequences, with over 9.5% observed a single time. In total, the top ten clones hold less than 4.5% of the sample. The sample consisted of PBMCs from the stem cell graft donor, taken from the stem cell graft. Receptors were obtained from a human donor who donated a stem cell graft to a child with acute myeloid leukemia.

A word on this clonotype: A much larger clone sits a single nucleotide away, making a read error possible. V gene TRBV20-1 combines with J gene TRBJ1-4, with unresolved D. The CDR3 has 18 amino acids. Per the germline V gene, CDR1 is DFQATT and CDR2 is SNEGSKA (reference sequence). The CDR3 protein is CCARSHGRVVATNEKLFF. The CDR3 coding sequence is TGCTGTGCTAGATCCCACGGTCGCGTAGTGGCAACTAATGAAAAACTGTTTTTT.

The chain couples TRBV3-1 to TRBJ1-5; perhaps TRBD1 as D (5 bases). V dropped 1 base and J dropped 7 bases, with 14 bases sitting between them. Germline CDR1 and CDR2: LGHDT and YNNKEL (reference sequence). The CDR3 runs 15 residues. The CDR3 spells CASSQGAVWGQPQHF. The CDR3 region has the DNA TGTGCCAGCAGCCAAGGGGCGGTTTGGGGGCAGCCCCAGCATTTT.

This clonotype has just a few counts. The chain joins TRBV15 to TRBJ1-2; D is perhaps TRBD1 (5 bases). Germline V CDR1 and CDR2: LNHNV, YYDKDF (reference sequence). V was pared by 0 bases and J by 0 bases, with 11 bases between. The CDR3 loop spans 16 amino acids. The CDR3 sequence is CATSRDRTPPNYGYTF. The CDR3 bases are TGTGCCACCAGCAGAGACCGGACACCTCCTAACTATGGCTACACCTTC. Using reference TRBV15 and TRBJ1-2 for the parts outside the CDR3, the full variable domain is DAMVIQNPRYQVTQFGKPVTLSCSQTLNHNVMYWYQQKSSQAPKLLFHYYDKDFNNEADTPDNFQSRRPNTSFCFLDIRSPGLGDTAMYLCATSRDRTPPNYGYTFGSGTRLTVV.